These 14 T cell receptor beta chains were all obtained from the same sample, sequenced in a study of cytomegalovirus exposure and HLA in healthy donors. Data came from immunoSEQ multiplex PCR; TCRdb stores just in-frame clones and leaves some out. Seen here are around 250,000 clones, almost 90% observed once, and the top ten hold under 0.45%. The sample comprised PBMCs. The receptors come from a woman younger than 35 in good health and CMV-seronegative.

The chain uses TRBV28 and TRBJ1-2; 8 bases line up with TRBD1. The ends lost 6 bases at V and 2 bases at J; junction bases unmatched: 5. The CDR3 has 14 amino acids. Germline V gene lookup returns CDR1 MDHEN and CDR2 SYDVKM. CDR3 sequence reads: CASRTQGANYGYTF. DNA for the CDR3: TGTGCCAGCAGGACTCAGGGGGCGAACTATGGCTACACCTTC.

The chain employs TRBV11-2 and TRBJ1-2; 7 bases match TRBD1. The CDR3 length is 14 residues. Trimming at V came to 5 bases and at J to 6 bases, leaving 9 bases not matched to a gene. CDR1 SGHAT and CDR2 FQNNGV come from the germline V gene. CDR3 bases: TGTGCCAGCAGCCCCGGAAGGGGGACAGATGGCTACACCTTC. This encodes CASSPGRGTDGYTF.

The rearrangement links TRBV10-3 to TRBJ1-3, with 8 positions matching TRBD1. CDR3 size: 15 residues. The germline CDR1 and CDR2 sequences are ENHRY and SYGVKD. The ends lost 4 bases at V and 0 bases at J; junction bases unmatched: 2. The CDR3 DNA reads TGTGCCATCAGTGGACAGGGGTACTCTGGAAACACCATATATTTT. Its protein is CAISGQGYSGNTIYF.

The chain uses TRBV6-1 and TRBJ2-1; TRBD2 might be the D (5 bases). The germline V gene encodes CDR1 MNHNS and CDR2 SASEGT. The CDR3 is 16 amino acids. Trimming left V 1 base short and J 3 bases short, with 13 bases between. In nucleotides, the CDR3 is TGTGCCAGCAGTGAAGGAACTAGACCAAACTACAATGAGCAGTTCTTC. Its translation: CASSEGTRPNYNEQFF.

The V call is TRBV10-3, the J call TRBJ1-2, with 8 bases identical to TRBD1. The CDR3 runs to 13 residues. With V trimmed by 6 bases and J by 7 bases, 7 bases remained unmatched. CDR1 and CDR2 (germline): ENHRY, SYGVKD. The CDR3 sequence is CAIRPGQEGGYTF. The CDR3, as DNA: TGTGCCATCAGGCCGGGACAGGAGGGTGGCTACACCTTC.

The chain is built from TRBV11-2 and TRBJ2-7; the match to TRBD1 covers 8 bases. After removal of 1 base from V and 1 base from J, the junction contained 9 bases not matched to a gene. This CDR3 comprises 17 residues. CDR1 is SGHAT, CDR2 FQNNGV, per germline. CDR3 nucleotides: TGTGCCAGCAGCTTAGGGTCACGGGACAGGTCATCCTACGAGCAGTACGTC. Its protein is CASSLGSRDRSSYEQYV.

This clone showed up just once. The chain couples TRBV23-1 to TRBJ2-2; D ambiguous. TRBV23-1 is an ORF, with its function uncertain. CDR3 length equals 15 residues. The V gene lost 4 bases and the J gene lost 6 bases, with 15 bases spanning the gap. The CDR3 nucleotides are TGCGCCAGCAGTCTAGATGAGTACTTACCCGGGGAGCTGTTTTTT. Translating gives CASSLDEYLPGELFF.

V and J are TRBV19 and TRBJ1-1, with D hard to call. V gave up 1 base and J gave up 1 base, with 7 bases separating them. The CDR3 is 14 residues long. Germline CDR1 LNHDA, CDR2 SQIVND (reference sequence). In nucleotides, the CDR3 is TGTGCCAGTAGTATAGGGCACCCGAACACTGAAGCTTTCTTT. Its protein product is CASSIGHPNTEAFF. Looking up the rest from reference TRBV19 and TRBJ1-1 gives the full variable domain: DGGITQSPKYLFRKEGQNVTLSCEQNLNHDAMYWYRQDPGQGLRLIYYSQIVNDFQKGDIAEGYSVSREKKESFPLTVTSAQKNPTAFYLCASSIGHPNTEAFFGQGTRLTVV.

The chain joins TRBV5-1 to TRBJ2-1; TRBD2 aligns across 7 bases. The ends lost 7 bases at V and 1 base at J; junction bases unmatched: 8. This CDR3 spans 15 amino acids. Germline CDR1 is SGHRS and CDR2 is YFSETQ. The CDR3 is CASLPGTTSYNEQFF. DNA of the CDR3: TGCGCCAGCCTACCCGGGACTACATCCTACAATGAGCAGTTCTTC. The whole variable domain, remainder taken from reference TRBV5-1 and TRBJ2-1, is KAGVTQTPRYLIKTRGQQVTLSCSPISGHRSVSWYQQTPGQGLQFLFEYFSETQRNKGNFPGRFSGRQFSNSRSEMNVSTLELGDSALYLCASLPGTTSYNEQFFGPGTRLTVL.

The rearrangement uses TRBV19 and TRBJ2-2; D is perhaps TRBD2 (5 bases). CDR1 LNHDA and CDR2 SQIVND come from the germline V gene (reference sequence). The CDR3 has 16 amino acids. Trimming cost V 3 bases and J 4 bases, with 15 bases left between them. Here the CDR3 DNA reads TGTGCCAGTAGTATGGGAGATTGGTCGGGCACCGGGGAGCTGTTTTTT. It codes for CASSMGDWSGTGELFF.

This clone occurred a few times. This sequence joins TRBV27 and TRBJ2-7, with a tentative D call TRBD2 (6 bases). V lost 6 bases and J lost 4, with 16 bases in between. The CDR3 has 14 amino acids. Germline CDR1 is MNHEY and CDR2 is SMNVEV (reference sequence). CDR3 region: CASSPLDGGYEQYF. The DNA for the CDR3 is TGTGCCAGCAGCCCCCTCGACGGAGGGTACGAGCAGTACTTC.

The chain links TRBV9 to TRBJ1-5, with D possibly being TRBD1 (6 bases). This CDR3 is 13 amino acids long. The germline gives CDR1 SGDLS, CDR2 YYNGEE. V dropped 3 bases and J dropped 9 bases, with 13 bases sitting between them. CDR3 sequence: CASSGQGSRPQHF. The CDR3 region has the DNA TGTGCCAGCAGCGGTCAGGGGAGTCGGCCCCAGCATTTT.

The gene calls are TRBV7-2 and TRBJ2-3; D gene ambiguous. There are 14 residues in the CDR3. Trimming stripped 5 bases from V and 4 bases from J, with 13 bases between. CDR1 SGHTA and CDR2 FQGNSA come from the germline V gene. As DNA, the CDR3 is TGTGCCAGCAGCCCTAGGATTGTCCCAGATACGCAGTATTTT. Its translation: CASSPRIVPDTQYF. Combining the CDR3 with reference TRBV7-2 and TRBJ2-3 gives the whole variable domain GAGVSQSPSNKVTEKGKDVELRCDPISGHTALYWYRQSLGQGLEFLIYFQGNSAPDKSGLPSDRFSAERTGGSVSTLTIQRTQQEDSAVYLCASSPRIVPDTQYFGPGTRLTVL.

The V gene is TRBV18, the J gene TRBJ1-5; 9 nucleotides align to TRBD1. The V segment lost 4 bases and the J segment 1 base; nucleotides outside the gene matches: 5. The CDR3 runs 16 residues. CDR1 is KGHSH and CDR2 is LQKENI in the germline V gene. DNA for the CDR3: TGTGCCAGCTCACAGACAGGGGGGGGGAGCAATCAGCCCCAGCATTTT. Translation: CASSQTGGGSNQPQHF. Drawing the rest from reference TRBV18 and TRBJ1-5, the complete variable domain is NAGVMQNPRHLVRRRGQEARLRCSPMKGHSHVYWYRQLPEEGLKFMVYLQKENIIDESGMPKERFSAEFPKEGPSILRIQQVVRGDSAAYFCASSQTGGGSNQPQHFGDGTRLSIL.